Listed here are 15 T cell receptor beta chains from one sample, sequenced in a study of blood T cell repertoires in COVID-19. Some clones are missing from TCRdb's copy, which holds only in-frame ones; the method was immunoSEQ multiplex PCR. Among fewer than 250,000 clones, more than 70% were seen once, and the ten largest hold 5% to 7%. The material sequenced was peripheral blood. The receptors come from a woman older than 75 with COVID-19, enrolled during active disease.

The chain has TRBV20-1 and TRBJ1-6; D not resolved. Germline assignment: CDR1 DFQATT and CDR2 SNEGSKA (reference sequence). The V end lost 5 bases, the J end lost 15 bases, and 11 bases lay between the germline ends. The CDR3 covers 10 residues. The chain's CDR3 is CSAGALGLHF. The CDR3 DNA is TGCAGTGCTGGAGCTCTCGGCCTCCACTTT.

V and J are TRBV7-9 and TRBJ2-6, with no clear D. CDR3 length: 16 amino acids. In germline, CDR1 is SEHNR, CDR2 FQNEAQ (reference sequence). Deletions cut 4 bases from V and 4 bases from J, with 14 bases between. The chain's CDR3 is CASSSHLGWGANVLTF. The CDR3 DNA is TGTGCCAGCAGCTCCCACCTAGGCTGGGGGGCCAACGTCCTGACTTTC. Combining the CDR3 with reference TRBV7-9 and TRBJ2-6 gives the whole variable domain DTGVSQNPRHKITKRGQNVTFRCDPISEHNRLYWYRQTLGQGPEFLTYFQNEAQLEKSRLLSDRFSAERPKGSFSTLEIQRTEQGDSAMYLCASSSHLGWGANVLTFGAGSRLTVL.

The V and J genes are TRBV5-1 and TRBJ2-3; TRBD1 matches 10 bases. V lost 9 bases and J lost 1; bases outside the gene matches: 11. The CDR3 is 16 amino acids. Germline V gene data show CDR1 as SGHRS and CDR2 as YFSETQ. The CDR3 DNA reads TGCGCCACCCAGATAGGTGGGACAGGGGGCACAGATACGCAGTATTTT. Its translation is CATQIGGTGGTDTQYF.

V is TRBV14 and J is TRBJ1-6; 7 positions match TRBD1. This CDR3 contains 14 residues. Germline V lookup: CDR1 SGHDN, CDR2 FVKESK. Unmatched junction bases numbered 4, after V lost 2 bases and J lost 9 bases. This CDR3 is CASSQMTGSSPLHF. Here the CDR3 DNA reads TGTGCCAGCAGCCAAATGACAGGGTCTTCACCCCTCCACTTT.

The chain combines TRBV28 with TRBJ1-2; 8 bases match TRBD1. V trimming: 4 bases; J trimming: 8 bases; junction bases outside the gene matches: 12. CDR3 length: 15 amino acids. Germline V gene data show CDR1 as MDHEN and CDR2 as SYDVKM. CDR3 DNA: TGTGCCAGCAGTTGGGCCCCGCAGGGGGCAAGGGGCTACACCTTC. Translated: CASSWAPQGARGYTF.

The CDR3 protein is CASSSDRGPTDTQYF. DNA for the CDR3: TGTGCCAGCAGCTCGGACAGGGGGCCAACAGATACGCAGTATTTT. J is TRBJ2-3 and V is TRBV5-6; 11 bases line up with TRBD1. The CDR3 runs 15 residues. Germline CDR1 SGHDT, CDR2 YYEEEE. J was trimmed by 3 bases and V by 3 bases; bases with no gene match: 3. Variable domain in full (rest from reference TRBV5-6 and TRBJ2-3): DAGVTQSPTHLIKTRGQQVTLRCSPKSGHDTVSWYQQALGQGPQFIFQYYEEEERQRGNFPDRFSGHQFPNYSSELNVNALLLGDSALYLCASSSDRGPTDTQYFGPGTRLTVL.

This rearrangement joins TRBV10-1 to TRBJ1-6; D is unresolved. Germline V gene sequence: CDR1 WNHNN, CDR2 SYGVQD (reference sequence). This CDR3 contains 13 residues. The V end lost 5 bases, the J end lost 8 bases, and 10 bases lay between the germline ends. The CDR3 bases are TGCGCCAGCAGTACCGGGGTGGATTCACCCCTCCACTTT. It specifies CASSTGVDSPLHF.

This clone was counted between two and nine times. V usage is TRBV5-1 and J usage is TRBJ1-1; possibly TRBD1 for D (5 bases). In germline, CDR1 is SGHRS, CDR2 YFSETQ. Trimming took 0 bases from V and 1 from J, leaving 7 bases between them. The CDR3 runs to 14 residues. This CDR3 reads CASSLGQKNTEAFF. The CDR3 DNA reads as TGCGCCAGCAGCTTGGGACAGAAGAACACTGAAGCTTTCTTT.

The V call is TRBV9, the J call TRBJ1-1, with a possible D match to TRBD1 (6 bases). Between the trimmed V and J ends, which lost 8 bases and 0 bases, there was a span of 38 bases. This CDR3 is 22 amino acids long. From germline, CDR1 is SGDLS and CDR2 YYNGEE. CDR3 region: CARPPPLQGQASYVSLNTEAFF. For the CDR3, the DNA is TGTGCCAGACCCCCACCGCTTCAGGGGCAGGCCAGTTATGTGTCGCTGAACACTGAAGCTTTCTTT. Drawing the rest from reference TRBV9 and TRBJ1-1, the complete variable domain is DSGVTQTPKHLITATGQRVTLRCSPRSGDLSVYWYQQSLDQGLQFLIQYYNGEERAKGNILERFSAQQFPDLHSELNLSSLELGDSALYFCARPPPLQGQASYVSLNTEAFFGQGTRLTVV.

This rearrangement joins TRBV7-8 to TRBJ2-1, with TRBD1 identical over 7 bases. In germline, CDR1 is SGHVS, CDR2 FQNEAQ. Trimming at V came to 5 bases and at J to 1 base, leaving 11 bases not matched to a gene. This CDR3 contains 17 residues. This CDR3 reads CASSIHRGGRSYNEQFF. DNA of the CDR3: TGTGCCAGCAGCATACACAGGGGCGGTCGATCCTACAATGAGCAGTTCTTC.

The chain joins TRBV10-2 to TRBJ1-4, with TRBD1 matching 9 bases. The V gene end was trimmed by 6 bases and the J gene end by 8 bases; junction bases not matched to a gene: 7. There are 14 residues in the CDR3. The germline CDR1 and CDR2 sequences are WSHSY and SAAADI. The CDR3 coding sequence is TGCGCCAGCAGAGAACAGGGGGCGGGAGAAAAACTGTTTTTT. This sequence encodes CASREQGAGEKLFF.

The V gene is TRBV27, the J gene TRBJ2-1, with 12 bases identical to TRBD1. Germline assignment: CDR1 MNHEY and CDR2 SMNVEV (reference sequence). The V segment lost 5 bases and the J segment 10 bases; nucleotides outside the gene matches: 12. The CDR3 contains 16 residues. The CDR3: CASSAFPGQGAREQFF. As DNA, the CDR3 is TGTGCCAGCAGTGCTTTTCCGGGACAGGGGGCTCGGGAGCAGTTCTTC.

This chain uses TRBV3-1 (or the pseudogene TRBV3-2) with TRBJ2-7, with D perhaps TRBD2 (5 bases). V was cut by 4 bases and J by 4 bases, with 11 bases left in between. This CDR3 has 13 residues. Germline V gene sequence: CDR1 LGHDT, CDR2 YNNKEL (reference sequence). CDR3 protein: CASSPLTRYEQYF. In DNA, the CDR3 is TGTGCCAGCAGCCCCCTTACTAGGTACGAGCAGTACTTC.

CDR3 loop: CASSLVRAGTTDTQYF. CDR3 nucleotide sequence: TGTGCCAGCAGCTTAGTCCGAGCGGGGACCACAGATACGCAGTATTTT. The V call is TRBV7-2, the J call TRBJ2-3, with TRBD2 matching 7 bases. Germline V gene lookup returns CDR1 SGHTA and CDR2 FQGNSA. J gave up 2 bases and V 1 base, and 6 bases lay outside the gene matches. This CDR3 region has 16 residues.

This clone was counted a few times. The chain employs TRBV10-2 and TRBJ2-7, with 8 nucleotides matching TRBD2. This CDR3 contains 15 residues. From germline, CDR1 is WSHSY and CDR2 SAAADI. V shed 2 bases and J 0 bases; nucleotides not matched to a gene: 3. The CDR3 DNA is TGCGCCAGCAGTGAGGGCGGGGGGACCTCCTACGAGCAGTACTTC. Amino acid sequence: CASSEGGGTSYEQYF.